This T cell receptor (beta chain) was retrieved from a study of blood T cell repertoires in COVID-19. Study-level information: Samples representing acute and convalescent COVID-19 were sourced from the United States, Italy and Spain.

Ages ranged from roughly 18 to 100 years, with residence in about two dozen US areas. Donors in Cohort 3 who had recovered were those with two negative PCRs, healthcare professional clearance, or resolution of their symptoms. Original processing methods: Amplifying reference gene primers gave estimates of nucleated cell counts. Profiled with immunoSEQ multiplex PCR; TCRdb holds only in-frame clones, not every one. Clone size and the V and J calls come from that table; the DNA yielded D and trimming. The sample lists hundreds of thousands of clones, roughly 90% occurring once. Per germline, CDR1 SGHDT and CDR2 YYEEEE. The CDR3 runs to 16 residues. The V gene end was trimmed by 3 bases and the J gene end by 7 bases; junction bases not matched to a gene: 6.

The receptor's source is a woman in her twenties or thirties who had recovered from COVID-19. The chain recombines TRBV5-6 with TRBJ1-6; 11 nucleotides match TRBD1. The material sequenced was PBMCs or T cells enriched from blood (not recorded which). The CDR3 region has the DNA TGTGCCAGCAGCTGGGGACAGGGGGATAGGAATTCACCCCTCCACTTT. It encodes CASSWGQGDRNSPLHF.